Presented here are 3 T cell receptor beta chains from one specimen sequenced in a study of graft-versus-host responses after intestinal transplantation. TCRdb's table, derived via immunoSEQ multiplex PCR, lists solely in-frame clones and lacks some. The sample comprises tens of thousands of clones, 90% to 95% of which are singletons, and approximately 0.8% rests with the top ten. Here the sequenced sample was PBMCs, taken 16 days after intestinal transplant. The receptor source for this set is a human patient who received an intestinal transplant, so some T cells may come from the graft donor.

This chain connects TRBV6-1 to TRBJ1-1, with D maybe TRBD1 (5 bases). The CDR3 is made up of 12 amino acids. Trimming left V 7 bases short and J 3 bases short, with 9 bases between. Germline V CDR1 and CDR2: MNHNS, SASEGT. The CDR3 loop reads CASIGGYTEAFF. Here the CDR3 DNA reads TGTGCCAGCATTGGGGGATACACTGAAGCTTTCTTT.

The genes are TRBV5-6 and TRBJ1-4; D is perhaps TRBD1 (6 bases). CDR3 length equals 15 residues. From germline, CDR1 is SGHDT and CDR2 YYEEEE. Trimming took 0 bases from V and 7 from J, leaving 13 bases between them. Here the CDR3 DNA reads TGTGCCAGCAGCTTGGCACAGGGTTGGGGTGAAAAACTGTTTTTT. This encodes CASSLAQGWGEKLFF.

The CDR3 DNA reads as TGTGCCAGCACCGCCCGGGAAGGGAGCTCCTACGAGCAGTACTTC. Amino acids: CASTAREGSSYEQYF. The chain employs TRBV27 and TRBJ2-7; perhaps TRBD2 as D (5 bases). CDR1 and CDR2 (germline): MNHEY, SMNVEV (reference sequence). V lost 7 bases and J lost 0, with 16 bases in between. The CDR3 covers 15 residues.